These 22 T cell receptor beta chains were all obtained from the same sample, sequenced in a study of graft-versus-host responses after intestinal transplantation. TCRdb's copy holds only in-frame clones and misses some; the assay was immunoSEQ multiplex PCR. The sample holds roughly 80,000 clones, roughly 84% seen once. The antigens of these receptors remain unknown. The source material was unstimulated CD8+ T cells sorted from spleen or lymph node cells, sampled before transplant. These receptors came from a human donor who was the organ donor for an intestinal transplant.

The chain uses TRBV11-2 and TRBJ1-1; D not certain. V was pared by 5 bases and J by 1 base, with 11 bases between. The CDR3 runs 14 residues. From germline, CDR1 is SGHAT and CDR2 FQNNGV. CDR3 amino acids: CASSHAWGNTEAFF. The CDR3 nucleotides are TGTGCCAGCAGCCACGCCTGGGGGAACACTGAAGCTTTCTTT.

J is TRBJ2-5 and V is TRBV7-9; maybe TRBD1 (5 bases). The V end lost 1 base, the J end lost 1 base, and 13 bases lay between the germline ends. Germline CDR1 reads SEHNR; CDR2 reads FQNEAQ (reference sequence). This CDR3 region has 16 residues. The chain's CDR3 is CASSLGFYDSQETQYF. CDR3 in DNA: TGTGCCAGCAGCTTAGGGTTCTACGACAGCCAAGAGACCCAGTACTTC.

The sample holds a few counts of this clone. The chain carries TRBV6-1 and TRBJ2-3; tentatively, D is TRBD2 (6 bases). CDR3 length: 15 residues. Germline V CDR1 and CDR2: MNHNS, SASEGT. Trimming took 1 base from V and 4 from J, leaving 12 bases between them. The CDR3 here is CASSEEGGVPDTQYF. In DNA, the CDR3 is TGTGCCAGCAGTGAAGAAGGAGGGGTTCCAGATACGCAGTATTTT.

CDR3 sequence reads: CASSGGARELFF. The CDR3 region has the DNA TGCGCCAGCAGTGGAGGGGCGCGGGAGCTGTTTTTT. J is TRBJ2-2 and V is TRBV5-1; D may be TRBD2 (6 bases). This CDR3 has 12 residues. V was clipped by 5 bases and J by 9 bases, with 11 bases between them. Germline V gives CDR1 SGHRS, CDR2 YFSETQ.

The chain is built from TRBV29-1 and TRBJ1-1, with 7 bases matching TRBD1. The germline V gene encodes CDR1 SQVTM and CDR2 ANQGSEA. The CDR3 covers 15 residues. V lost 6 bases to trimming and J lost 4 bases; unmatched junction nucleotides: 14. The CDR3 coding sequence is TGCAGCGTCGCTTTCAGCGGCAGGGGGGCCACTGAAGCTTTCTTT. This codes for CSVAFSGRGATEAFF. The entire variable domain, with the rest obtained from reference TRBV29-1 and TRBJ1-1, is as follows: SAVISQKPSRDICQRGTSLTIQCQVDSQVTMMFWYRQQPGQSLTLIATANQGSEATYESGFVIDKFPISRPNLTFSTLTVSNMSPEDSSIYLCSVAFSGRGATEAFFGQGTRLTVV.

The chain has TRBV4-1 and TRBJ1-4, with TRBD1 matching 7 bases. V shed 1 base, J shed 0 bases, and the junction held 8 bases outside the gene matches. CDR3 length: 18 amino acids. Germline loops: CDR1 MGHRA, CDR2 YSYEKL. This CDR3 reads CASSQGAWTGATNEKLFF. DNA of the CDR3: TGCGCCAGCAGCCAAGGTGCATGGACAGGTGCAACTAATGAAAAACTGTTTTTT.

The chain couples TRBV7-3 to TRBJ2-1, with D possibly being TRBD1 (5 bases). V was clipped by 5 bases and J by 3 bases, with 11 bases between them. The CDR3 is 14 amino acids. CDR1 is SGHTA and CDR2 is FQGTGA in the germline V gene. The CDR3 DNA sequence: TGTGCCAGCAGCCCCTTAGGGGACTACAATGAGCAGTTCTTC. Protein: CASSPLGDYNEQFF. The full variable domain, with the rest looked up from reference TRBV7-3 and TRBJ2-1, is GAGVSQTPSNKVTEKGKYVELRCDPISGHTALYWYRQSLGQGPEFLIYFQGTGAADDSGLPNDRFFAVRPEGSVSTLKIQRTERGDSAVYLCASSPLGDYNEQFFGPGTRLTVL.

This CDR3 is CASSVESSYEQYF. The CDR3 DNA reads as TGTGCCAGCAGCGTAGAAAGCTCCTACGAGCAGTACTTC. The chain uses TRBV9 and TRBJ2-7; D remains unclear. Deletions cut 0 bases from V and 0 bases from J, with 4 bases between. The CDR3 totals 13 residues. Germline lookup yields CDR1 SGDLS and CDR2 YYNGEE.

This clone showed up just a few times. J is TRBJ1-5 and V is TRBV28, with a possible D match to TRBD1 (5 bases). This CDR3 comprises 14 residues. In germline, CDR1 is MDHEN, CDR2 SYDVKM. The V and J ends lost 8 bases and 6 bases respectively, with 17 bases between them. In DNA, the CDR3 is TGTGCCAGCCGCTGGGCAGGGTTGATTCAGCCCCAGCATTTT. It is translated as CASRWAGLIQPQHF.

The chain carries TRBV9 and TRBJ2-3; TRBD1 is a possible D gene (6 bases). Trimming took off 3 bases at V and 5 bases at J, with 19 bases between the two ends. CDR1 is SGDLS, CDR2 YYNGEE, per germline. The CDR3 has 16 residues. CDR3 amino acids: CASSEEGQSDIDTQYF. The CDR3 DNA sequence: TGTGCCAGCAGCGAGGAAGGACAGTCCGACATAGATACGCAGTATTTT.

CDR3 nucleotide sequence: TGTGCCAGCAGCTCTATAGCGGGGGCCACAGATACGCAGTATTTT. Its translation: CASSSIAGATDTQYF. The chain joins TRBV7-3 to TRBJ2-3; 9 bases map to TRBD2. CDR3 length equals 15 residues. Germline V CDR1 and CDR2: SGHTA, FQGTGA. The V and J ends lost 4 bases and 2 bases, in that order; junction bases with no gene match: 4.

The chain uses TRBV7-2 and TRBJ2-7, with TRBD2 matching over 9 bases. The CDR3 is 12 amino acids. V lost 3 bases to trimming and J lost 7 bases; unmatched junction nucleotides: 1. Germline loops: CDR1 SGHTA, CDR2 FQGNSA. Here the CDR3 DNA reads TGTGCCAGCAGCTTTCTAGCGGGGGAGCAGTACTTC. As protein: CASSFLAGEQYF. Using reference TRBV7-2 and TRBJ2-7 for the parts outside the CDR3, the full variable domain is GAGVSQSPSNKVTEKGKDVELRCDPISGHTALYWYRQSLGQGLEFLIYFQGNSAPDKSGLPSDRFSAERTGGSVSTLTIQRTQQEDSAVYLCASSFLAGEQYFGPGTRLTVT.

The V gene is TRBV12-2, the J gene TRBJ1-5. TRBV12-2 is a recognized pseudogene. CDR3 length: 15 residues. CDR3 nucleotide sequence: TGTGCAAGTCGCTTAGTTCGGGGGGGAAATCAGCCCCAGCATTTT. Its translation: CASRLVRGGNQPQHF.

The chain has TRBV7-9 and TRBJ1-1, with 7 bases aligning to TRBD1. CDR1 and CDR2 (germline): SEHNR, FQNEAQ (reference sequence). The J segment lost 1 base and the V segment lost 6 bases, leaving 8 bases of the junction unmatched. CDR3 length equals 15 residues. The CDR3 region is CASRSSRGTNTEAFF. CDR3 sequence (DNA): TGTGCCAGCAGGTCCAGCAGGGGGACGAACACTGAAGCTTTCTTT.

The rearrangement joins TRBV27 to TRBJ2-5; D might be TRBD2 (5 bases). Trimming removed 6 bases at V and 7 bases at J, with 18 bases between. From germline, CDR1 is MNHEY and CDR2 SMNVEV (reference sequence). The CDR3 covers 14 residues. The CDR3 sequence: CASRFGGREVTQYF. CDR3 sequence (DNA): TGTGCCAGCAGGTTCGGAGGACGTGAAGTGACCCAGTACTTC.

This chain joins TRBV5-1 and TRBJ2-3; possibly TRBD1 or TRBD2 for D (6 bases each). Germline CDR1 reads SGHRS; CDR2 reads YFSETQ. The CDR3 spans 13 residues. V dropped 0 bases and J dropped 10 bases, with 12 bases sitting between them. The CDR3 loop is CASSLAGGGPQYF. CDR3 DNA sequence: TGCGCCAGCAGCTTGGCCGGGGGCGGACCGCAGTATTTT.

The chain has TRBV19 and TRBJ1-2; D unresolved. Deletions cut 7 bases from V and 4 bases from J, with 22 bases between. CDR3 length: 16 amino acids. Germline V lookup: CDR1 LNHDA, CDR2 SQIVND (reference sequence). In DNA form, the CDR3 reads TGTGCCAGTATCCGATCCGAGGGTGTTGGTGGCTATGGCTACACCTTC. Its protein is CASIRSEGVGGYGYTF.

This CDR3 is CASSLGDGLSMNTEAFF. The DNA for the CDR3 is TGCGCCAGCAGCTTGGGGGACGGCCTTTCAATGAACACTGAAGCTTTCTTT. The chain joins TRBV5-1 to TRBJ1-1; D perhaps matches TRBD1 (5 bases). V lost 0 bases, J lost 0 bases, and 15 bases lay in between. CDR1 is SGHRS, CDR2 YFSETQ, per germline. CDR3 length: 17 amino acids.

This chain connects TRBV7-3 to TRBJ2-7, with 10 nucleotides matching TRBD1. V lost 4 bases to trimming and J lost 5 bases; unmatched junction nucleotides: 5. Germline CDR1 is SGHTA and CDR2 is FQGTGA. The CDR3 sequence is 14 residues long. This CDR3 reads CASSWTGGEDEQYF. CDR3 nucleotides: TGTGCCAGCAGCTGGACAGGGGGAGAGGACGAGCAGTACTTC.

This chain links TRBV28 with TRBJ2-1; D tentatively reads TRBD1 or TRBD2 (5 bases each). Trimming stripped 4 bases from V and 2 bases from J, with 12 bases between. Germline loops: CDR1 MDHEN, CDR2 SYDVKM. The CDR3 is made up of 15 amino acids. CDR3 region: CASSSSWGTYNEQFF. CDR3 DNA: TGTGCCAGCAGTTCCTCGTGGGGGACCTACAATGAGCAGTTCTTC.

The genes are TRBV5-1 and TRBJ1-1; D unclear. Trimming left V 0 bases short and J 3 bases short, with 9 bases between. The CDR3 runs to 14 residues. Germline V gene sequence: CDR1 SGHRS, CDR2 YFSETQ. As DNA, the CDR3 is TGCGCCAGCAGCTTGGATGCCACGGACACTGAAGCTTTCTTT. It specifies CASSLDATDTEAFF.

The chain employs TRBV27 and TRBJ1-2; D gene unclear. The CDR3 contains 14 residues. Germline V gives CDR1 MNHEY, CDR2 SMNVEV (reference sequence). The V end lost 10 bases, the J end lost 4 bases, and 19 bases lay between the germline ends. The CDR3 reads CATQRIDGLYGYTF. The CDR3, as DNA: TGTGCCACTCAACGCATTGACGGACTCTATGGCTACACCTTC.